The rows below give T cell receptor beta chains drawn from one sample of a study of blood T cell repertoires in COVID-19. TCRdb keeps only in-frame clones here, not all; method: immunoSEQ multiplex PCR. This sample has about 290,000 clones, with just under 90% found just once. The sample comprised peripheral blood. These receptors originate from a woman aged 25 to 39 with COVID-19, enrolled during active disease. Both conserved end residues are part of each CDR3. Fields, in order: D gene, V gene, clone size, CDR3 length, J gene, CDR3 DNA, CDR3 protein. D genes are given only for firm matches. Clone size is not always given. Where it is, it says once, few, many or a class for expanded clones.

>.|TRBV28|.|14|TRBJ1-5
TGTGCCAGCAGTTTCGGGGTAGGGAATCAGCCCCAGCATTTT
CASSFGVGNQPQHF
>.|TRBV3-1/TRBV3-2|.|14|TRBJ1-2
TGTGCCAGCAGCCAAGGCAGGGTTGGCTATGGCTACACCTTC
CASSQGRVGYGYTF
>.|TRBV19|once|15|TRBJ1-1
TGTGCCAGTAAGGGTTGGAGGAGGGGCGACACTGAAGCTTTCTTT
CASKGWRRGDTEAFF
>.|TRBV29-1|.|13|TRBJ1-1
TGCAGCGTGGTGGGGTGGGGGCCCACTGAAGCTTTCTTT
CSVVGWGPTEAFF
>TRBD1|TRBV2|.|13|TRBJ1-2
TGTGCCAGCAGTGTCGACAGGGATAGAGGCTACACCTTC
CASSVDRDRGYTF
>.|TRBV6-5|.|15|TRBJ1-2
TGCGCCAGCAGTAGCTACTCGAGCGTGAACTATGGCTACACCTTC
CASSSYSSVNYGYTF
>.|TRBV5-1|.|15|TRBJ2-5
TGCGCCAGCAGCTTGGGGACAGTTCCCCAAGAGACCCAGTACTTC
CASSLGTVPQETQYF
>.|TRBV10-1|once|16|TRBJ1-1
TGCGCCAGCAGTGAGTCCCGCAGGTCACAGAACACTGAAGCTTTCTTT
CASSESRRSQNTEAFF
>.|TRBV21-1|.|16|TRBJ1-3
TGTGCCAGCAGCACAAGCGGGCCGAGAACTGGAAACACCATATATTTT
CASSTSGPRTGNTIYF
>.|TRBV12-5|.|13|TRBJ1-5
TGTGCTAGTGGCCGGGACTCAAATCAGCCCCAGCATTTT
CASGRDSNQPQHF
>.|TRBV10-3|.|13|TRBJ2-5
TGTGCCATCGGAAACAGGGAGCAAGAGACCCAGTACTTC
CAIGNREQETQYF
>TRBD2|TRBV4-2|.|16|TRBJ2-1
TGTGCCAGCAGCCGCCTCACTAGCGGGGGGGCGCATGAGCAGTTCTTC
CASSRLTSGGAHEQFF
>TRBD1|TRBV5-8|.|16|TRBJ1-2
TGTGCCAGCAGCTTGGACAGGGGACATTCTAACTATGGCTACACCTTC
CASSLDRGHSNYGYTF
>.|TRBV12-3/TRBV12-4|.|13|TRBJ1-2
TGTGCCAGCAGTCGGGGGGAGGACTATGGCTACACCTTC
CASSRGEDYGYTF
>.|TRBV28|.|17|TRBJ1-5
TGTGCCAGCAGTCAATCAACAGGGTCGGGGACGAACCAGCCCCAGCATTTT
CASSQSTGSGTNQPQHF
>.|TRBV7-8|.|15|TRBJ1-1
TGTGCCAGCAGCTTAGTCACAGGGCGGTCCACTGAAGCTTTCTTT
CASSLVTGRSTEAFF
>.|TRBV2|once|12|TRBJ1-4
TGTGCCAGCAGTGAAGCGCGTGAAAAACTGTTTTTT
CASSEAREKLFF
>.|TRBV6-5|once|15|TRBJ1-2
TGTGCCAGCACCTCCCGGCCAGGGCTGGGGTATGGCTACACCTTC
CASTSRPGLGYGYTF
>TRBD2|TRBV4-1|once|16|TRBJ2-7
TGCGCCAGCAGCCAAGATCGGATAGCGGGGGTCAACGAGCAGTACTTC
CASSQDRIAGVNEQYF
>TRBD1|TRBV5-4|.|16|TRBJ1-2
TGTGCCAGCAGCCCCCTGGTGGGGGCAGGGGGCGCTGGCTACACCTTC
CASSPLVGAGGAGYTF
>.|TRBV10-3|.|14|TRBJ1-5
TGTGCCACCCGACAGAGCTATAGCAATCAGCCCCAGCATTTT
CATRQSYSNQPQHF
>.|TRBV6-5|.|15|TRBJ1-3
TGTGCCAGCAGTTACAGGGACTCTATTGGAAACACCATATATTTT
CASSYRDSIGNTIYF
>TRBD2|TRBV4-1|.|18|TRBJ2-1
TGCGCCAGCAGCCAAGATTCGTCGGCTAGCGGGGGTTACAATGAGCAGTTCTTC
CASSQDSSASGGYNEQFF
>TRBD2|TRBV6-2/TRBV6-3|.|16|TRBJ2-3
TGTGCCAGCAGTGACCCCATAGCGGGGGGCACAGATACGCAGTATTTT
CASSDPIAGGTDTQYF
>.|TRBV30|.|13|TRBJ1-5
TGTGCCTGGAGTGTCGAGGCCCGGCCGCCCCAGCATTTT
CAWSVEARPPQHF
>.|TRBV9|.|12|TRBJ2-5
TGTGCCAGCAGCGCCCCCCGCGGGACCCAGTACTTC
CASSAPRGTQYF
>.|TRBV18|.|14|TRBJ1-2
TGTGCCAGCTCACCACCCCTATTGAACTATGGCTACACCTTC
CASSPPLLNYGYTF
>.|TRBV5-4|few|13|TRBJ1-2
TGTGCCAGCAGTCCCGACGGGAACTATGGCTACACCTTC
CASSPDGNYGYTF
>.|TRBV10-1|.|13|TRBJ1-2
TGCGCCAGCAGTGAGGCGGGGAACTATGGCTACACCTTC
CASSEAGNYGYTF
>TRBD1|TRBV30|.|14|TRBJ1-5
TGTGCCTGGAGTGATAAGACAGGGATCCAGCCCCAGCATTTT
CAWSDKTGIQPQHF
>.|TRBV6-4|once|13|TRBJ1-1
TGTGCCAGCAGTGACAGCCCGAACACTGAAGCTTTCTTT
CASSDSPNTEAFF
>.|TRBV6-2/TRBV6-3|.|14|TRBJ1-5
TGTGCCAGCAGTTACACGCAGGGGAATCAGCCCCAGCATTTT
CASSYTQGNQPQHF
>.|TRBV11-2|.|14|TRBJ1-1
TGTGCCAGCAGGGGGGGGGTTAGGTACACTGAAGCTTTCTTT
CASRGGVRYTEAFF
>.|TRBV7-9|.|16|TRBJ1-3
TGTGCCAGCACGCTTTCAGGAACTAGCTCTGGAAACACCATATATTTT
CASTLSGTSSGNTIYF
>TRBD1|TRBV19|.|15|TRBJ1-1
TGTGCCAGTATTACTACCGGGACAGGGGTTACTGAAGCTTTCTTT
CASITTGTGVTEAFF
>TRBD1|TRBV29-1|.|16|TRBJ1-3
TGCAGCGTCGGGGGTTCCGACAGGGGATACTGGGGCACCATATATTTT
CSVGGSDRGYWGTIYF
>TRBD1|TRBV15|.|15|TRBJ2-3
TGTGCCACCAGCACAAGTCAGGGGGCATCAGATACGCAGTATTTT
CATSTSQGASDTQYF
>.|TRBV6-5|.|16|TRBJ1-2
TGTGCCAGCAGTTTACTTGGAGGGATCTCGGGTTATGGCTACACCTTC
CASSLLGGISGYGYTF
>.|TRBV6-6|.|12|TRBJ1-5
TGTGCCAGCAGGAAGACAGGTCAGCCCCAGCATTTT
CASRKTGQPQHF
>TRBD1|TRBV25-1|.|13|TRBJ1-4
TGTGCCAGCAGAGGGACAGGGGATGAAAAACTGTTTTTT
CASRGTGDEKLFF
>.|TRBV6-5|few|12|TRBJ1-6
TGTGCCAGTAAGACAGGTGGATCACCCCTCCACTTT
CASKTGGSPLHF
>TRBD2|TRBV30|.|16|TRBJ2-3
TGTGCCTGGAGTGTCCTAGCGGGGGTTTACACAGATACGCAGTATTTT
CAWSVLAGVYTDTQYF
>.|TRBV6-5|.|12|TRBJ2-1
TGTGCCACGGACAAGACTGGGAATGAGCAGTTCTTC
CATDKTGNEQFF
>TRBD1|TRBV9|few|16|TRBJ2-2
TGTGCCAGCAGCCCCCGTGGGACAGTCAACACCGGGGAGCTGTTTTTT
CASSPRGTVNTGELFF
>TRBD1|TRBV27|.|14|TRBJ1-2
TGTGCCAGCAGTTTCGCAGGGGGCTTACATGGCTACACCTTC
CASSFAGGLHGYTF
>TRBD1|TRBV12-5|.|15|TRBJ1-5
TGTGCTAGTGGTGGGGGACAGGGCGGCAATCAGCCCCAGCATTTT
CASGGGQGGNQPQHF
>.|TRBV4-1|.|13|TRBJ2-7
TGCGCCAGCAGCGGTATGAGCCTCTACGAGCAGTACTTC
CASSGMSLYEQYF
>.|TRBV5-1|few|15|TRBJ2-7
TGCGCCAGCAGCTTGGAGGGGGATGCGTACCACGAGCAGTACTTC
CASSLEGDAYHEQYF
>.|TRBV28|.|13|TRBJ1-2
TGTGCGTCGACCGGAGGGGAAACGCGAGGCTACACCTTC
CASTGGETRGYTF
>TRBD2|TRBV6-5|.|15|TRBJ2-1
TGTGCCAGCAGTTTATTTAGCGGGGCTCCCAATGAGCAGTTCTTC
CASSLFSGAPNEQFF
>.|TRBV10-3|.|12|TRBJ2-7
TGTGCCATCAGACGGGACACCTACGAGCAGTACTTC
CAIRRDTYEQYF
>.|TRBV5-4|.|12|TRBJ2-3
TGTGCCAGCAGCTTCACTGCGGATACGCAGTATTTT
CASSFTADTQYF
>TRBD1|TRBV29-1|.|15|TRBJ1-2
TGCAGCGTTGCAGAACCCGGGACAGGGACCCTTGGGGAGTCCTTC
CSVAEPGTGTLGESF
>.|TRBV18|.|14|TRBJ2-2
TGTGCCAGCTCACCAATGGCACAAACCGGGGAGCTGTTTTTT
CASSPMAQTGELFF
>.|TRBV5-1|.|18|TRBJ2-6
TGCGCCAGCAGCCCCAGGCCGTCCGAATCCTCTGGGGCCAACGTCCTGACTTTC
CASSPRPSESSGANVLTF
>.|TRBV11-3|.|14|TRBJ1-1
TGTGCCAGCAGCTTATCAGGGGCGAACACTGAAGCTTTCTTT
CASSLSGANTEAFF
>.|TRBV5-6|.|15|TRBJ2-3
TGTGCCAGCAGCTTGGTTAGGACTTACACAGATACGCAGTATTTT
CASSLVRTYTDTQYF
>.|TRBV3-1/TRBV3-2|.|15|TRBJ1-4
TGTGCCAGCAGCCGCCTCAGGGGTCAGAATGAAAAACTGTTTTTT
CASSRLRGQNEKLFF